This is a list of T cell receptor beta chains from one sample in a study of shared clonotypes between healthy human individuals. Profiled with immunoSEQ multiplex PCR; TCRdb holds only in-frame clones, not every one. The data contain a few million clones, just over 90% of them singletons. Sequenced material: naive CD4+ T cells sorted from blood. The source is a man aged 18 to 29 in good health. The CDR3 runs from the conserved cysteine through the conserved F or W. Fields, in order: V gene, clone size, D gene, J gene, CDR3 length, CDR3 protein. The D gene is left open where the match is weak. Rows give clone size only sometimes, using once, few, many, or a class for an expanded clone.

>TRBV4-1|.|.|TRBJ2-5|13
CASSQTGMETQYF
>TRBV27|.|.|TRBJ2-2|15
CASSFRSPNTGELFF
>TRBV19|.|TRBD1|TRBJ2-7|13
CASSDTGGGEQYF
>TRBV11-2|.|TRBD2|TRBJ2-7|16
CASSGLGSGSSYEQYF
>TRBV7-9|.|.|TRBJ1-2|15
CASSSPRGGWNGYTF
>TRBV15|.|.|TRBJ1-2|13
CATSRDRGYGYTF
>TRBV19|.|.|TRBJ1-4|13
CASSRNHGEKLFF
>TRBV6-5|once|.|TRBJ1-1|16
CASSYSGPGRETEAFF
>TRBV6-5|.|.|TRBJ1-1|13
CASRRPGHTEAFF
>TRBV6-5|.|.|TRBJ1-2|12
CASGSQGPGYTF
>TRBV9|.|.|TRBJ2-1|16
CASSPPRVGSYNEQFF
>TRBV29-1|.|.|TRBJ2-7|14
CSVDTGIGSYEQYF
>TRBV5-4|.|.|TRBJ1-4|13
CASSLSREEKLFF
>TRBV6-1|.|.|TRBJ2-2|14
CASTYIRNTGELFF
>TRBV18|.|.|TRBJ2-5|12
CASSPSGETQYF
>TRBV2|.|.|TRBJ2-5|12
CASSKIQETQYF
>TRBV18|.|.|TRBJ1-2|13
CASSAGVDYGYTF
>TRBV29-1|.|TRBD1|TRBJ2-3|14
CSVESGQLEHTQYF
>TRBV2|.|TRBD2|TRBJ2-7|18
CASLRGTSGDSPTYEQYF
>TRBV19|.|TRBD2|TRBJ2-7|14
CASSRNSGGYEQYF
>TRBV9|.|.|TRBJ2-1|13
CASSPRTGIEQFF
>TRBV29-1|.|.|TRBJ1-2|11
CSARVNYGYTF
>TRBV30|.|.|TRBJ1-4|15
CAWSVGQGSSEKLFF
>TRBV10-3|.|.|TRBJ2-1|13
CAISGDGFDEQFF
>TRBV7-9|.|.|TRBJ2-7|12
CASSLSIDEQYF
>TRBV19|once|.|TRBJ2-3|15
CASISPIWGTDTQYF
>TRBV10-3|.|TRBD1|TRBJ1-1|14
CASSSGGLNTEAFF
>TRBV19|once|TRBD1|TRBJ1-5|14
CASSIKTGDQPQHF
>TRBV27|.|TRBD1|TRBJ2-7|12
CASTDRAHEQYF
>TRBV5-6|.|.|TRBJ1-1|15
CASSYLRTGNTEAFF
>TRBV30|once|.|TRBJ1-6|13
CAWSPLGNSPLHF
>TRBV6-1|once|.|TRBJ1-2|15
CASNRWTVTNYGYTF
>TRBV6-5|.|TRBD1|TRBJ2-1|12
CASSYLTGGLFF
>TRBV7-6|.|.|TRBJ1-1|16
CASSLGGWGEGTEAFF
>TRBV6-6|.|.|TRBJ1-5|13
CASSYDTSQPQHF
>TRBV9|.|.|TRBJ2-5|13
CASSVASQETQYF
>TRBV4-1|.|.|TRBJ1-5|13
CASSQDFNQPQHF
>TRBV5-8|.|.|TRBJ2-3|10
CASALTPQYF
>TRBV11-2|.|TRBD1|TRBJ2-7|15
CASSLHGTGGYEQYF
>TRBV25-1|.|.|TRBJ2-2|15
CASSAVTLNTGELFF
>TRBV7-2|.|.|TRBJ1-2|13
CASSLEWVGGYTF
>TRBV14|.|TRBD1|TRBJ2-1|17
CASSQEGFGTAYNEQFF
>TRBV30|.|.|TRBJ2-3|15
CAWSGTGASTDTQYF
>TRBV18|.|.|TRBJ1-1|14
CASSLPTVRPEAFF
>TRBV6-5|.|.|TRBJ2-7|14
CASSQGQGPNEQYF
>TRBV5-1|.|TRBD1|TRBJ2-2|16
CASSFTGGWNTGELFF